The 2 T cell receptor beta chains in this list originate from one sample, sequenced in a study of blood T cell repertoires in COVID-19. Sequencing used immunoSEQ multiplex PCR; TCRdb keeps in-frame clones, though not all of them. The table lists more than 250,000 clones, 80% to 90% of them singletons. The sequenced sample consisted of PBMCs or T cells enriched from blood (not recorded which). The receptors were gathered from a woman between 18 and 29 years old who had recovered from COVID-19.

For this clone: The sample holds other DNA sequences that translate to the same CDR3. V is TRBV30 and J is TRBJ1-2; 10 bases are shared with TRBD1. Unmatched junction bases numbered 0, after V lost 3 bases and J lost 2 bases. Germline V gene lookup returns CDR1 GTSNPN and CDR2 SVGIG (reference sequence). The CDR3 loop spans 13 amino acids. CDR3 nucleotides: TGTGCCTGGAGGGACAGGGGGAACTATGGCTACACCTTC. Amino acids: CAWRDRGNYGYTF.

The chain is built from TRBV19 and TRBJ1-5, with a tentative D call TRBD1 (5 bases). This CDR3 region has 13 residues. Germline V lookup: CDR1 LNHDA, CDR2 SQIVND (reference sequence). V was cut by 4 bases and J by 5 bases, with 9 bases left in between. This CDR3 is CASSTDRDQPQHF. CDR3 in DNA: TGTGCCAGTAGTACCGACAGAGATCAGCCCCAGCATTTT.